This record covers a single TCR beta chain. Its antigen is not known. The sample comes from a study of beta chain features in type 1 diabetes. Study information: Similarity in age, gender and cell yields was seen between patients and healthy donors.

Regarding the study as a whole: TCRB CDR3s from Type 1 diabetes patients were moderately but significantly shorter in all four CD4+ subsets.

All of the isolated RNA was reverse transcribed, so expressed TCRB transcripts were sequenced. Libraries were prepared by immunoSEQ multiplex PCR; TCRdb keeps only in-frame clonotypes and omits some of them. This sample has hundreds of thousands of clones; about an eighth occur once, and the top ten carry around 0.04%. Purities in excess of 98% were seen in all sorted populations. The clonotype was recovered from a young man with type 1 diabetes. The specimen was naive CD4+ T cells from blood.

CDR3 in amino acids: CASSQGSPRAGGYTF. The CDR3 region has the DNA TGTGCCAGCAGCCAAGGCTCCCCGAGGGCCGGGGGCTACACCTTC. The chain joins TRBV4-2 to TRBJ1-2; no reliable D call. The CDR3 length is 15 residues. Trimming removed 1 base at V and 8 bases at J, with 17 bases between. Germline CDR1 is LGHNA and CDR2 is YNFKEQ.